The next 13 T cell receptor beta chains were all read from a single sample in a study of graft-versus-host responses after intestinal transplantation. Only in-frame clones appear in the TCRdb table, and some are missing; sequencing was by immunoSEQ multiplex PCR. Here the sample spans tens of thousands of clones, roughly 90% being singletons. The antigens these receptors bind are not known. Material: unstimulated CD4+ T cells sorted from spleen or lymph node cells, obtained before transplant. These receptors originate from a human donor who was the organ donor for an intestinal transplant.

V gene TRBV5-1 combines with J gene TRBJ2-7, with 8 bases fitting TRBD2. Looked up from germline, CDR1 is SGHRS and CDR2 is YFSETQ. Germline trimming cut 0 bases from V and 4 bases from J; bases unmatched to any gene: 6. This CDR3 contains 15 residues. CDR3 amino acids: CASSLESGGSYEQYF. Written as DNA, the CDR3 is TGCGCCAGCAGCTTGGAAAGCGGGGGATCTTACGAGCAGTACTTC.

This clone was counted a few times. V and J are TRBV30 and TRBJ1-6; no clear D gene. This CDR3 region has 11 residues. CDR1 is GTSNPN, CDR2 SVGIG, per germline (reference sequence). V lost 5 bases to trimming and J lost 10 bases, with 9 bases between them. CDR3 loop: CAWRTGSPLHF. For the CDR3, the DNA is TGTGCCTGGCGAACGGGGTCACCCCTCCACTTT.

CDR3 sequence: CASSLSGRANEKLFF. The CDR3 DNA follows: TGTGCCAGCAGTTTATCGGGGAGGGCTAATGAAAAACTGTTTTTT. This chain links TRBV28 with TRBJ1-4; no firm D call. Germline values: CDR1 MDHEN, CDR2 SYDVKM. The CDR3 is 15 amino acids. V lost 1 base and J lost 3, with 9 bases in between.

V is TRBV5-6 and J is TRBJ2-3; 7 bases map to TRBD1. Germline CDR1 and CDR2: SGHDT and YYEEEE. J was trimmed by 0 bases and V by 2 bases; bases with no gene match: 9. The CDR3 totals 17 residues. The CDR3 DNA reads TGTGCCAGCAGCTTTTTCGAAGGGGGCAGAAGCACAGATACGCAGTATTTT. Amino acid sequence: CASSFFEGGRSTDTQYF.

The rearrangement joins TRBV30 to TRBJ2-3; 7 bases agree with TRBD2. The CDR3 contains 13 residues. With V trimmed by 4 bases and J by 2 bases, 3 bases remained unmatched. CDR1 is GTSNPN, CDR2 SVGIG, per germline (reference sequence). The CDR3 is CAWIGGITDTQYF. The CDR3 coding sequence is TGTGCCTGGATCGGGGGGATCACAGATACGCAGTATTTT.

The rearrangement uses TRBV5-1 and TRBJ1-5; 10 bases fit TRBD1. The CDR3 has 15 residues. V gave up 0 bases and J gave up 7 bases; unmatched junction bases: 4. Per the germline V gene, CDR1 is SGHRS and CDR2 is YFSETQ. CDR3 loop: CASSLGQGAGQPQHF. The CDR3 DNA reads as TGCGCCAGCAGCTTGGGACAGGGGGCAGGGCAGCCCCAGCATTTT.

The rearrangement joins TRBV7-8 to TRBJ1-1, with a weak D call TRBD1 (5 bases). The CDR3 contains 13 residues. Germline CDR1 and CDR2: SGHVS and FQNEAQ. Between the trimmed V and J ends, which lost 1 base and 8 bases, there was a span of 11 bases. The CDR3, as DNA: TGTGCCAGCAGCTTAGTCCCCAGGACAGAAGCTTTCTTT. This codes for CASSLVPRTEAFF.

This chain connects TRBV4-3 to TRBJ1-1; a possible D gene is TRBD1 (6 bases). Germline values: CDR1 LGHNA, CDR2 YSLEER. Trimming removed 0 bases from V and 4 bases from J, with 9 bases in between. This CDR3 spans 14 amino acids. The CDR3 loop is CASSQDEQGTEAFF. The CDR3 coding sequence is TGCGCCAGCAGCCAAGATGAACAGGGCACTGAAGCTTTCTTT.

The chain carries TRBV7-2 and TRBJ2-3; TRBD2 aligns across 8 bases. The length of the CDR3 is 14 residues. With V trimmed by 1 base and J by 3 bases, 0 bases remained unmatched. CDR1 is SGHTA, CDR2 FQGNSA, per germline. CDR3 loop: CASSLERETDTQYF. In DNA form, the CDR3 reads TGTGCCAGCAGCTTAGAGCGGGAGACAGATACGCAGTATTTT. The entire variable domain, with the rest obtained from reference TRBV7-2 and TRBJ2-3, is as follows: GAGVSQSPSNKVTEKGKDVELRCDPISGHTALYWYRQSLGQGLEFLIYFQGNSAPDKSGLPSDRFSAERTGGSVSTLTIQRTQQEDSAVYLCASSLERETDTQYFGPGTRLTVL.

CDR3 amino acids: CASSAGQVSNTQYF. Here the CDR3 DNA reads TGTGCCAGCTCAGCGGGACAGGTCTCAAATACGCAGTATTTT. The chain couples TRBV7-3 to TRBJ2-3, with D possibly being TRBD1 (8 bases). The CDR3 covers 14 residues. Per the germline V gene, CDR1 is SGHTA and CDR2 is FQGTGA. The ends were cut back, 8 bases at V and 7 bases at J, with 19 bases in the middle.

The gene calls are TRBV6-1 and TRBJ2-3; perhaps TRBD1 as D (5 bases). The ends were cut back, 3 bases at V and 6 bases at J, with 19 bases in the middle. This CDR3 is 16 amino acids long. Germline V gene data show CDR1 as MNHNS and CDR2 as SASEGT. Here the CDR3 DNA reads TGTGCCAGCAGTGACGACAGTCGGGCAGGCATGGATACGCAGTATTTT. Its translation is CASSDDSRAGMDTQYF.

The J gene is TRBJ2-1, the V gene TRBV4-2; 10 bases fit TRBD2. Germline V CDR1 and CDR2: LGHNA, YNFKEQ. The CDR3 runs 17 residues. Germline trimming cut 0 bases from V and 9 bases from J; bases unmatched to any gene: 11. The CDR3, as DNA: TGTGCCAGCAGCCAAGATACGCAGCGGGAGGGGCTGGGTGAGCAGTTCTTC. Translation gives CASSQDTQREGLGEQFF.

A single count supports this clone. The V and J genes are TRBV9 and TRBJ2-5; TRBD2 might be the D (5 bases). There are 15 residues in the CDR3. Trimming removed 1 base at V and 5 bases at J, with 15 bases between. Germline CDR1 and CDR2: SGDLS and YYNGEE. CDR3 coding DNA: TGTGCCAGCAGCGTAAGACTGCCGGGGTTGGAGACCCAGTACTTC. It encodes CASSVRLPGLETQYF. The variable domain in full, completed from reference TRBV9 and TRBJ2-5, reads DSGVTQTPKHLITATGQRVTLRCSPRSGDLSVYWYQQSLDQGLQFLIQYYNGEERAKGNILERFSAQQFPDLHSELNLSSLELGDSALYFCASSVRLPGLETQYFGPGTRLLVL.